Listed below are T cell receptor beta chains from one sample, sequenced in a study of cytomegalovirus exposure and HLA in healthy donors. Libraries were prepared by immunoSEQ multiplex PCR; TCRdb keeps only in-frame clonotypes and omits some of them. The sample has fewer than 100,000 clones. What was sequenced was PBMCs. The receptors derive from a man aged 45-65 years in good health and CMV-seronegative. Both conserved end residues are part of each CDR3. Fields, in order: J gene, V gene, D gene, CDR3 protein, CDR3 DNA. A D gene is named only where the DNA matches it firmly.

TRBJ2-1	TRBV18	.	CASSPQNNEQFF	TGTGCCAGCTCACCCCAAAACAATGAGCAGTTCTTC
TRBJ1-2	TRBV19	.	CASTSDRSNYGYTF	TGTGCCAGTACCTCGGACAGATCTAACTATGGCTACACCTTC
TRBJ2-1	TRBV11-3	.	CASSPPGGSYNEQFF	TGTGCCAGCAGCCCCCCCGGCGGCTCCTACAATGAGCAGTTCTTC
TRBJ2-7	TRBV5-4	TRBD2	CASSQTRGTSRSAYEQYF	TGTGCCAGCAGCCAAACCCGAGGGACTAGCCGAAGCGCCTACGAGCAGTACTTC
TRBJ2-1	TRBV7-2	TRBD2	CASSLQSGGVYNEQFF	TGTGCCAGCAGCTTACAGAGCGGGGGGGTGTACAATGAGCAGTTCTTC
TRBJ2-7	TRBV28	.	CASRTTPPGYEQYF	TGTGCCAGCAGAACAACACCTCCGGGCTACGAGCAGTACTTC
TRBJ2-1	TRBV6-6	.	CASSRTGRDNEQFF	TGTGCCAGCAGTCGGACAGGGAGGGACAATGAGCAGTTCTTC
TRBJ2-1	TRBV5-4	.	CASSNPGGYEQFF	TGTGCCAGCAGCAACCCGGGGGGCTATGAGCAGTTCTTC
TRBJ2-7	TRBV28	.	CASLSSGGTYEQYF	TGTGCCAGCCTCTCCTCAGGAGGGACCTACGAGCAGTACTTC
TRBJ1-2	TRBV5-1	TRBD1	CASSSGQYANYGYTF	TGCGCCAGCAGCTCGGGACAGTATGCTAACTATGGCTACACCTTC
TRBJ2-1	TRBV7-9	TRBD1	CASSLYGTVRGEQFF	TGTGCCAGCAGCTTATACGGGACAGTTCGGGGTGAGCAGTTCTTC
TRBJ2-7	TRBV30	.	CAWSTVYEQYF	TGTGCCTGGAGTACGGTCTACGAGCAGTACTTC
TRBJ2-7	TRBV4-2	TRBD1	CASSQVGQGPYEQYF	TGTGCCAGCAGCCAAGTAGGACAGGGCCCCTACGAGCAGTACTTC
TRBJ1-2	TRBV5-1	TRBD1	CASSLFQGAGGYTF	TGCGCCAGCAGCTTGTTTCAGGGGGCTGGTGGCTACACCTTC
TRBJ1-6	TRBV11-2	.	CASSLMEGLRTPLHF	TGTGCCAGCAGCTTAATGGAGGGCCTCCGGACACCCCTCCACTTT
TRBJ1-1	TRBV10-3	.	CAIQLKGGATEAFF	TGTGCCATCCAATTAAAGGGAGGGGCCACTGAAGCTTTCTTT
TRBJ2-1	TRBV4-1	TRBD2	CASSQAIAGPVYSYNEQFF	TGCGCCAGCAGCCAAGCGATAGCGGGGCCGGTATACTCCTACAATGAGCAGTTCTTC
TRBJ2-7	TRBV5-1	.	CASSSGMAYEQYF	TGCGCCAGCAGCTCAGGGATGGCCTACGAGCAGTACTTC
TRBJ1-1	TRBV6-5	.	CASNAGLNTEAFF	TGTGCCAGCAATGCGGGGCTGAACACTGAAGCTTTCTTT
TRBJ1-2	TRBV28	TRBD1	CASSTTGGANYGYTF	TGTGCCAGCAGTACTACAGGGGGAGCAAACTATGGCTACACCTTC
TRBJ1-1	TRBV6-5	TRBD1	CASSYRQGAGEAFF	TGTGCCAGCAGTTACCGACAGGGGGCAGGTGAAGCTTTCTTT
TRBJ2-1	TRBV7-9	.	CASSPLAGAYNEQFF	TGTGCCAGCAGCCCTCTTGCGGGGGCTTACAATGAGCAGTTCTTC
TRBJ2-5	TRBV9	TRBD2	CASSGGLAGSETQYF	TGTGCCAGCAGCGGGGGACTAGCGGGGTCGGAGACCCAGTACTTC
TRBJ2-7	TRBV4-3	.	CASSQDGGAGEYEQYF	TGCGCCAGCAGCCAAGATGGTGGGGCTGGAGAATACGAGCAGTACTTC
TRBJ1-1	TRBV28	.	CASSLSRDPYAFF	TGTGCCAGCAGTTTGTCCAGGGATCCGTACGCTTTCTTT
TRBJ1-1	TRBV28	.	CASSSQGSSFEAFF	TGTGCCAGCAGTTCCCAGGGGTCCTCCTTTGAAGCTTTCTTT
TRBJ1-6	TRBV6-5	.	CASSYLGTTTPLHF	TGTGCCAGCAGTTACCTAGGGACTACTACACCCCTCCACTTT
TRBJ1-1	TRBV7-6	.	CASSLSVKDGNTEDFF	TGTGCCAGCAGCTTATCCGTCAAGGACGGGAACACTGAAGATTTCTTT
TRBJ2-7	TRBV5-1	.	CASSLSSYEQYF	TGCGCCAGCAGTCTAAGCTCCTACGAGCAGTACTTC
TRBJ1-5	TRBV7-8	.	CASSSKRDQPQHF	TGTGCCAGCAGCTCTAAGAGAGATCAGCCCCAGCATTTT
TRBJ2-7	TRBV9	.	CASTEGGELGEQYF	TGTGCCAGCACCGAAGGCGGGGAATTGGGCGAGCAGTACTTC
TRBJ2-7	TRBV7-2	TRBD2	CASSPQAGGSYEQYF	TGTGCCAGCAGCCCGCAAGCGGGGGGCTCCTACGAGCAGTACTTC
TRBJ2-7	TRBV10-3	TRBD1	CAITAGTGSYEQYF	TGTGCCATCACTGCCGGGACAGGGAGCTACGAGCAGTACTTC
TRBJ2-7	TRBV5-6	.	CASSLGLLYEQYF	TGTGCCAGCAGCCTCGGGTTACTCTACGAGCAGTACTTC
TRBJ2-2	TRBV2	.	CASSVKDTTGELFF	TGTGCCAGCAGTGTTAAGGACACCACCGGGGAGCTGTTTTTT
TRBJ2-3	TRBV7-9	.	CASSSEFTDTQYF	TGTGCCAGCAGCTCGGAGTTCACAGATACGCAGTATTTT
TRBJ2-7	TRBV21-1	.	CASSNPRQRASYEQYF	TGTGCCAGCAGCAACCCACGCCAGCGTGCTTCCTACGAGCAGTACTTC
TRBJ2-7	TRBV18	.	CASSPGASTYEQYF	TGTGCCAGCTCACCGGGGGCCTCCACCTACGAGCAGTACTTC
TRBJ1-2	TRBV19	.	CASSNGVRDGYTF	TGTGCCAGTAGTAACGGGGTAAGGGATGGCTACACCTTC
TRBJ2-3	TRBV7-2	.	CASSLGSGGRADTQYF	TGTGCCAGCAGCTTAGGATCGGGGGGCAGAGCAGATACGCAGTATTTT
TRBJ1-1	TRBV7-3	TRBD1	CASSRTGGPNTEAFF	TGTGCCAGCAGTCGGACAGGGGGCCCGAACACTGAAGCTTTCTTT
TRBJ1-2	TRBV9	TRBD1	CASSVGTVNYGYTF	TGTGCCAGCAGCGTTGGGACAGTTAACTATGGCTACACCTTC
TRBJ1-1	TRBV10-3	.	CATRNSQGNPEAFF	TGTGCCACCCGCAACTCCCAGGGTAATCCTGAAGCTTTCTTT
TRBJ2-3	TRBV6-6	.	CASSYGTDAGTQYF	TGTGCCAGCAGTTACGGTACTGACGCAGGTACGCAGTATTTT